Listed here are 16 T cell receptor beta chains from one sample, sequenced in a study of blood T cells in healthy people across ages. A second roughly 7 to 11 cycle PCR used barcoded and J-beta primers. One entry per CDR3 protein results from TCRdb running MiXCR on the 5' RACE reads. The sample has roughly 640,000 distinct CDR3 sequences, about 30% seen once. Source material: blood. These receptors all stem from a woman at least 80 years old in good health.

Points on this clonotype: A much bigger clone sits one base away, suggesting this may be a read error. The chain is built from TRBV6-1 and TRBJ2-3; D ambiguous. Germline CDR1 reads MNHNS; CDR2 reads SASEGT. The CDR3 runs 13 residues. CDR3 in DNA: TGTGCCAGCAGTGAAGCAAGAACGCGGACGCGGTATTTT. This sequence encodes CASSEARTRTRYF.

This clonotype was picked up many times. This chain links TRBV4-3 with TRBJ1-6; D unresolved. The germline gives CDR1 LGHNA, CDR2 YSLEER. The CDR3 runs to 18 residues. The V and J ends lost 0 bases and 10 bases respectively, with 22 bases between them. This CDR3 reads CASSQEWSGSRVGSPLHF. CDR3 coding DNA: TGCGCCAGCAGCCAAGAATGGAGTGGTTCCCGGGTCGGATCACCCCTCCACTTT.

This clonotype has a handful of counts. The V and J genes are TRBV15 and TRBJ1-5; D is unclear. Trimming took off 1 base at V and 3 bases at J, with 1 base between the two ends. This CDR3 spans 12 amino acids. Germline CDR1 reads LNHNV; CDR2 reads YYDKDF (reference sequence). DNA of the CDR3: TGTGCCACCAGCAGAGCCAATCAGCCCCAGCATTTT. Its translation is CATSRANQPQHF. Supplemented by reference TRBV15 and TRBJ1-5, the full variable domain reads DAMVIQNPRYQVTQFGKPVTLSCSQTLNHNVMYWYQQKSSQAPKLLFHYYDKDFNNEADTPDNFQSRRPNTSFCFLDIRSPGLGDTAMYLCATSRANQPQHFGDGTRLSIL.

This clonotype was seen repeatedly, ten times or more. This rearrangement joins TRBV6-6 to TRBJ1-5; 10 positions match TRBD1. The CDR3 loop spans 15 amino acids. The junction had 2 bases not matched to a gene; V was cut back by 6 bases and J by 0 bases. Per germline, CDR1 MNHNY and CDR2 SVGAGI (reference sequence). This CDR3 is CASRGTGDSNQPQHF. Written as DNA, the CDR3 is TGTGCCAGCAGGGGGACAGGGGATAGCAATCAGCCCCAGCATTTT.

The chain links TRBV7-2 to TRBJ2-3, with TRBD1 identical over 10 bases. Trimming cost V 3 bases and J 2 bases; bases outside gene matches: 2. Germline V gene lookup returns CDR1 SGHTA and CDR2 FQGNSA. The CDR3 is 15 amino acids. CDR3 protein: CASSFDRGPTDTQYF. CDR3 sequence (DNA): TGTGCCAGCAGCTTCGACAGGGGGCCCACAGATACGCAGTATTTT. The whole variable domain, filled in from reference TRBV7-2 and TRBJ2-3, reads GAGVSQSPSNKVTEKGKDVELRCDPISGHTALYWYRQSLGQGLEFLIYFQGNSAPDKSGLPSDRFSAERTGGSVSTLTIQRTQQEDSAVYLCASSFDRGPTDTQYFGPGTRLTVL.

The genes are TRBV3-1 and TRBJ1-4, with D maybe TRBD1 (6 bases). The CDR3 totals 16 residues. The V gene's germline CDR1 is LGHDT and CDR2 YNNKEL (reference sequence). Trimming removed 9 bases at V and 7 bases at J, with 24 bases between. In DNA, the CDR3 is TGTGCCAGTCGTGGGGGCGTCGGTACCCGGGGTGAAAAACTGTTTTTT. Translated: CASRGGVGTRGEKLFF.

The CDR3 protein is CASSLVGARNNNEQFF. For the CDR3, the DNA is TGTGCCAGCAGCTTAGTCGGAGCCCGAAATAACAATGAGCAGTTCTTC. V and J are TRBV7-2 and TRBJ2-1; D not resolved. Trimming took 1 base from V and 5 from J, leaving 15 bases between them. The CDR3 sequence is 16 residues long. Germline V gene data show CDR1 as SGHTA and CDR2 as FQGNSA.

This clonotype was recorded only once. The junction departs from the called germline gene at one end, perhaps through a read error. The chain employs TRBV7-8 and TRBJ1-4; D is uncertain. The germline gives CDR1 SGHVS, CDR2 FQNEAQ. The CDR3 has 16 residues. The CDR3 protein is CASTLTWRSANEKLLF. Here the CDR3 DNA reads TGTGCCAGCACCCTGACGTGGAGGAGCGCTAATGAAAAACTGCTTTTT.

In its sample, this clonotype was seen many times. This chain joins TRBV7-2 and TRBJ2-3, with TRBD2 matching over 8 bases. The CDR3 spans 16 residues. CDR1 and CDR2 from the germline V gene are SGHTA and FQGNSA. The J segment lost 6 bases and the V segment lost 1 base, leaving 9 bases of the junction unmatched. The CDR3 sequence: CASSLGPSGRQDTQYF. The DNA for the CDR3 is TGTGCCAGCAGCTTAGGTCCTAGCGGGCGGCAGGATACGCAGTATTTT.

This clonotype was seen repeatedly, ten times or more. The chain joins TRBV29-1 to TRBJ2-5; 8 bases agree with TRBD1. Germline trimming cut 1 base from V and 5 bases from J; bases unmatched to any gene: 12. CDR1 SQVTM and CDR2 ANQGSEA come from the germline V gene. The CDR3 sequence is 16 residues long. The CDR3 DNA reads as TGCAGCGTTGAAGGGGAGGTCAGGGGGCGCGGGGAGACCCAGTACTTC. It specifies CSVEGEVRGRGETQYF.

This clonotype was seen at least ten times. The V call is TRBV4-3, the J call TRBJ1-2, with 10 bases that match TRBD1. CDR1 LGHNA and CDR2 YSLEER come from the germline V gene. Losses at the gene ends were 2 bases for V and 4 bases for J; bases not matched to a gene: 4. The CDR3 consists of 15 residues. CDR3 DNA sequence: TGCGCCAGCAGCCAACACGGACAGGGGGGCTATGGCTACACCTTC. It translates to CASSQHGQGGYGYTF.

This clonotype was recorded many times. This sequence joins TRBV13 and TRBJ1-2; D unresolved. Trimming took 0 bases from V and 3 from J, leaving 8 bases between them. CDR3 length: 14 residues. The germline gives CDR1 PRHDT, CDR2 FYEKMQ (reference sequence). Here the CDR3 reads CASSLGVRDYGYTF. As DNA, the CDR3 is TGTGCCAGCAGCTTAGGGGTTCGGGACTATGGCTACACCTTC. The entire variable domain, with the rest obtained from reference TRBV13 and TRBJ1-2, is as follows: AAGVIQSPRHLIKEKRETATLKCYPIPRHDTVYWYQQGPGQDPQFLISFYEKMQSDKGSIPDRFSAQQFSDYHSELNMSSLELGDSALYFCASSLGVRDYGYTFGSGTRLTVV.

Turning to this clonotype: This may come from a read error, since a much larger clone is one base off. This chain joins TRBV10-3 and TRBJ2-5; D not certain. The CDR3 is 14 residues long. The germline CDR1 and CDR2 sequences are ENHRY and SYGVKD. Trimming pared 6 bases from V and 4 bases from J, leaving 15 bases between. The CDR3 sequence is CAIREGLGGETQYF. CDR3 DNA sequence: TGTGCCATCAGGGAAGGCCTAGGTGGAGAGACCCAGTACTTC.

This clonotype was detected ten times or more. The CDR3 region has the DNA TGCAGTGCTAGGGCGACTAGCGGGGGAGGAGAGACCCAGTACTTC. Protein sequence: CSARATSGGGETQYF. The genes are TRBV20-1 and TRBJ2-5; 12 nucleotides align to TRBD2. The CDR3 length is 15 residues. CDR1 and CDR2 (germline): DFQATT, SNEGSKA (reference sequence). V shed 3 bases and J 4 bases; nucleotides not matched to a gene: 6.

Many counts were recorded for this clonotype. CDR3 DNA: TGTGCCAGCAGCTTAACGGCGAATTCACCCCTCCACTTT. Amino acid sequence: CASSLTANSPLHF. The V gene is TRBV7-2, the J gene TRBJ1-6; D gene unclear. Germline assignment: CDR1 SGHTA and CDR2 FQGNSA. The CDR3 consists of 13 residues. V shed 2 bases and J shed 7 bases, with 6 bases lying between them.

The sample holds many counts of this clonotype. The genes are TRBV5-6 and TRBJ1-2, with D maybe TRBD1 (6 bases). The CDR3 loop spans 15 amino acids. Deletions cut 4 bases from V and 0 bases from J, with 13 bases between. Germline assignment: CDR1 SGHDT and CDR2 YYEEEE. The CDR3 DNA sequence: TGTGCCAGCAGCCCACAGGGTTTAGCTAACTATGGCTACACCTTC. Protein: CASSPQGLANYGYTF.